This section outlines one TCR beta chain sequence together with its context. The data were obtained in a study of human T cells and chemical hapten exposure. The V gene lost 2 bases and the J gene lost 4 bases, with 16 bases spanning the gap. Germline V gene sequence: CDR1 LNHDA, CDR2 SQIVND (reference sequence). The CDR3 runs 16 residues. TCRdb re-analysed the RACE reads in MiXCR, keeping a single row per CDR3 protein. This table holds 200,000 to 300,000 distinct CDR3 sequences, about 9% found once. As to time point: pre-sensitization, week 0. The treatment denotes: therapeutic diphenylcyclopropenone sensitization with weekly scalp DPC.

The chain links TRBV19 to TRBJ2-3, with a tentative D call TRBD2 (6 bases). The sequencing here drew on whole blood, taken in connection with sensitization to the hapten diphenylcyclopropenone (DPC). The TCR was taken from a woman aged 40 to 55 with alopecia areata. Some clones in this sample may be carry-over from other donors' samples. CDR3: CASSIWAGGVSDTQYF. The CDR3 DNA follows: TGTGCCAGTAGTATATGGGCCGGAGGGGTCTCAGATACGCAGTATTTT.